This T cell receptor beta chain was profiled in a study of cytomegalovirus exposure and HLA in healthy donors. Researchers ran the PCR with 60 Vbeta and 13 Jbeta primers. Profiling relied on immunoSEQ multiplex PCR, and the TCRdb table lists in-frame clones only, not all of them. The data hold some 150,000 clones, with about three quarters observed a single time. CDR3 length: 15 amino acids. The germline V and J ends were trimmed by 2 bases and 3 bases, with 12 bases remaining between them. In germline, CDR1 is SGDLS, CDR2 YYNGEE. The receptor was derived from a male donor in good health and CMV-seronegative. Sequencing input: PBMCs. The J gene is TRBJ1-5, the V gene TRBV9; D is possibly TRBD1 (6 bases). This CDR3 reads CASSVTGSSNQPQHF. DNA for the CDR3: TGTGCCAGCAGCGTTACAGGGAGTTCCAATCAGCCCCAGCATTTT. Looking up the rest from reference TRBV9 and TRBJ1-5 gives the full variable domain: DSGVTQTPKHLITATGQRVTLRCSPRSGDLSVYWYQQSLDQGLQFLIQYYNGEERAKGNILERFSAQQFPDLHSELNLSSLELGDSALYFCASSVTGSSNQPQHFGDGTRLSIL.